This T cell receptor beta chain was documented in a study of low-dose radiotherapy and immunotherapy resistance in tumors. TRAV- and TRBV-specific primers primed first-strand cDNA, covering alpha and beta chains. TCRs were amplified for roughly 20 PCR cycles with a constant-region primer and V-primer adapter. TCRdb ran MiXCR on the reads and lists one entry per CDR3 protein. This table has 13,000 or so distinct CDR3 sequences, approximately 70% appearing once. Every donor's regimen consisted of nivolumab, ipilimumab, aspirin, low-dose cyclophosphamide and low-dose radiotherapy. Germline V CDR1 and CDR2: MRHNA, SNTAGT. After removal of 6 bases from V and 8 bases from J, the junction contained 12 bases not matched to a gene. CDR3 length: 15 residues.

This chain joins TRBV6-4 and TRBJ2-1, with 8 nucleotides matching TRBD2. This TCR derives from a human donor with advanced metastatic prostate, ovarian, gallbladder or colorectal cancer (not recorded which). This table probably holds off-target reads from a library built for another chain. In DNA form, the CDR3 reads TGTGCCAGCAGGGTCGGTTGCGGGGGGAGGGATGAGCAGTTCTTC. Residues: CASRVGCGGRDEQFF.